What follows are 5 T cell receptor beta chains derived from one specimen sequenced in a study of cytomegalovirus exposure and HLA in healthy donors. In the PCR, 60 Vbeta and 13 Jbeta primers were used. The repertoire was sequenced with immunoSEQ multiplex PCR; TCRdb's copy has only in-frame clones and lacks some. The sample table sets out some 72,000 clones. Sequences were obtained from PBMCs. The receptors were sampled from a boy aged 5-17 years in good health and CMV-seronegative.

This chain connects TRBV10-3 to TRBJ1-6; D not resolved. The CDR3 is 16 amino acids. The germline V gene encodes CDR1 ENHRY and CDR2 SYGVKD. V gave up 1 base and J gave up 0 bases, with 7 bases separating them. CDR3 sequence reads: CAISELGSSYNSPLHF. The CDR3 DNA reads as TGTGCCATCAGTGAGTTAGGGAGCTCCTATAATTCACCCCTCCACTTT.

This chain links TRBV2 with TRBJ2-2; unclear D gene. Germline V gene lookup returns CDR1 SNHLY and CDR2 FYNNEI. The CDR3 runs to 13 residues. The V gene lost 2 bases and the J gene lost 7 bases, with 8 bases spanning the gap. CDR3 DNA sequence: TGTGCCAGCAGTGAATCGTTCGGCGGGGAGCTGTTTTTT. It is translated as CASSESFGGELFF.

The rearrangement links TRBV9 to TRBJ1-2, with a weak D call TRBD1 (5 bases). The ends were cut back, 5 bases at V and 3 bases at J, with 8 bases in the middle. Germline-derived CDR1 and CDR2 are SGDLS and YYNGEE. The CDR3 extends over 12 amino acids. This CDR3 is CASRGEDYGYTF. CDR3 DNA: TGTGCCAGCAGGGGGGAGGACTATGGCTACACCTTC.

As for this clone: A read error may produce the germline difference seen at one junction end. Distinct nucleotide sequences in the sample also encode this CDR3. This chain joins TRBV5-1 and TRBJ1-6; no definite D call. CDR3 length: 14 amino acids. Germline V gives CDR1 SGHRS, CDR2 YFSETQ. CDR3 nucleotides: TGCGCCAGCAGCTTGGCAAGGGAGGATTCACCCCTACACTTT. It is translated as CASSLAREDSPLHF.

The CDR3 region has the DNA TGTGCCAGCAGTGAATCTCTCGCGGGCTCGGTCGGGACCTACGAGCAGTACTTC. It codes for CASSESLAGSVGTYEQYF. The chain couples TRBV25-1 to TRBJ2-7; possible D gene TRBD2, 5 bases. Trimming pared 1 base from V and 2 bases from J, leaving 21 bases between. The germline gives CDR1 MGHDK, CDR2 SYGVNS. This CDR3 region has 18 residues.